The 6 T cell receptor beta chains below come from one sample, sequenced in a study of blood T cell repertoires in COVID-19. Some clones are missing from TCRdb's copy, which holds only in-frame ones; the method was immunoSEQ multiplex PCR. Found here are more than 400,000 clones, 70% to 90% of them singletons; the top ten hold more than 3%. The sample was peripheral blood. The source is a human donor in a cohort sampled during active COVID-19.

The rearrangement links TRBV15 to TRBJ1-5; D is unclear. The CDR3 extends over 19 amino acids. V gave up 0 bases and J gave up 2 bases, with 20 bases separating them. Germline CDR1 and CDR2: LNHNV and YYDKDF (reference sequence). DNA of the CDR3: TGTGCCACCAGCAGAGATCCCTGGGTGAGGGATGTTGGCAATCAGCCCCAGCATTTT. Protein: CATSRDPWVRDVGNQPQHF.

This clone came up once. The same CDR3 arises from other DNA sequences in this sample as well. The gene calls are TRBV27 and TRBJ1-5, with 7 bases matching TRBD1. With V trimmed by 4 bases and J by 2 bases, 5 bases remained unmatched. Per germline, CDR1 MNHEY and CDR2 SMNVEV (reference sequence). The CDR3 sequence is 15 residues long. The CDR3: CASSSFGTGNQPQHF. The CDR3 DNA is TGTGCCAGCAGTTCTTTCGGGACAGGCAATCAGCCCCAGCATTTT.

The chain links TRBV6-6 to TRBJ1-2, with a possible D match to TRBD1 (5 bases). Germline values: CDR1 MNHNY, CDR2 SVGAGI (reference sequence). This CDR3 has 14 amino acids. Trimming took 6 bases from V and 4 from J, leaving 15 bases between them. The CDR3: CASRRDFDSYGYTF. In DNA, the CDR3 is TGTGCCAGCAGAAGAGATTTCGACAGCTATGGCTACACCTTC.

The J gene is TRBJ1-1, the V gene TRBV10-2; D might be TRBD1 (6 bases). V lost 5 bases to trimming and J lost 3 bases, with 10 bases between them. The CDR3 is 13 amino acids. The germline V gene has CDR1 WSHSY and CDR2 SAAADI. The CDR3 loop reads CASSLSGDTEAFF. The CDR3 nucleotides are TGCGCCAGCAGTCTCTCAGGGGACACTGAAGCTTTCTTT.

The chain recombines TRBV11-2 with TRBJ1-2, with 7 nucleotides matching TRBD1. Germline values: CDR1 SGHAT, CDR2 FQNNGV. This CDR3 has 14 residues. J was trimmed by 2 bases and V by 4 bases; bases with no gene match: 4. As DNA, the CDR3 is TGTGCCAGCAGCTCCCTACAGGGGAACTATGGCTACACCTTC. This codes for CASSSLQGNYGYTF.

Regarding this clone: A much larger clone is a single base away; this may be a read error. The chain uses TRBV4-1 and TRBJ1-1; D is undetermined. There are 14 residues in the CDR3. Trimming took 0 bases from V and 1 from J, leaving 6 bases between them. Germline CDR1 MGHRA, CDR2 YSYEKL. CDR3 nucleotide sequence: TGCGCCAGCAGCCAAGATGCAGGGAACACTGAAGCTTTCTTT. Protein sequence: CASSQDAGNTEAFF.